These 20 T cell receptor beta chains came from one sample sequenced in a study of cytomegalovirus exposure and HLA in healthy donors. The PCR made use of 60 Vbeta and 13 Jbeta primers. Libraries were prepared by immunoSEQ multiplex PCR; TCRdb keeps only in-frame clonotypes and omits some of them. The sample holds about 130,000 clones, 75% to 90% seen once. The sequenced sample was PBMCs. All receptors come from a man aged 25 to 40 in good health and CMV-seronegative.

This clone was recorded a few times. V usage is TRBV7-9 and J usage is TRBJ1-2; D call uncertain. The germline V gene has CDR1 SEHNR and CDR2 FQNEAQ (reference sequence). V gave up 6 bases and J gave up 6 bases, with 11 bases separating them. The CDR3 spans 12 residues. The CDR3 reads CASSSEADGYTF. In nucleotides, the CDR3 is TGTGCCAGCAGTTCTGAGGCAGATGGCTACACCTTC.

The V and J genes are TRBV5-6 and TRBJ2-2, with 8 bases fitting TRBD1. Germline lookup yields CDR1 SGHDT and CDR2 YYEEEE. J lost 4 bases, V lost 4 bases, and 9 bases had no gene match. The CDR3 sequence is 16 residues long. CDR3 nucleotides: TGTGCCAGCAGCCATGGACAGGGTAGTGTCACCGGGGAGCTGTTTTTT. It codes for CASSHGQGSVTGELFF.

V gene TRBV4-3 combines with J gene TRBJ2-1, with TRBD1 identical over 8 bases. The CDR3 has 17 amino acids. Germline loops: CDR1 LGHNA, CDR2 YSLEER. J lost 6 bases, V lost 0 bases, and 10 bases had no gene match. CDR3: CASSQDFPGGPLNEQFF. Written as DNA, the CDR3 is TGCGCCAGCAGCCAAGATTTTCCAGGGGGCCCCCTCAATGAGCAGTTCTTC.

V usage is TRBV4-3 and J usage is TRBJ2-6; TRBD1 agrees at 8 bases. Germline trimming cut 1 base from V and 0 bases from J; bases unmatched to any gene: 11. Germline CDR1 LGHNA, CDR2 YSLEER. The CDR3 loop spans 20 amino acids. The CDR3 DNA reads TGCGCCAGCAGCCAAGTTGTTACAGGGGGACTGACCTCTGGGGCCAACGTCCTGACTTTC. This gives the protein CASSQVVTGGLTSGANVLTF.

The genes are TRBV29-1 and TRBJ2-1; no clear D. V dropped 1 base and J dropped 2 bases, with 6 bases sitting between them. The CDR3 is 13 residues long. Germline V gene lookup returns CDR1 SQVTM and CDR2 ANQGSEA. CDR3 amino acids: CSVEGGPYNEQFF. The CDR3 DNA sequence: TGCAGCGTTGAAGGTGGGCCCTACAATGAGCAGTTCTTC.

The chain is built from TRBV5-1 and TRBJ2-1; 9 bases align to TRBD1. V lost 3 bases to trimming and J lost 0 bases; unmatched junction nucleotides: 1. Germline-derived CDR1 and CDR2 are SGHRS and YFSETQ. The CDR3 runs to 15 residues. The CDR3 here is CASSSQGASYNEQFF. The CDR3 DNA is TGCGCCAGCAGCTCACAGGGGGCCTCCTACAATGAGCAGTTCTTC.

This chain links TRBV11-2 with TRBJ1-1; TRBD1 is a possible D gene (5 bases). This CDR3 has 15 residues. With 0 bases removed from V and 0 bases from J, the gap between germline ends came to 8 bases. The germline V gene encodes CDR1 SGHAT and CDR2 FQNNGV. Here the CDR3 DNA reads TGTGCCAGCAGCTTAGACTCGGGGGTGAACACTGAAGCTTTCTTT. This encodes CASSLDSGVNTEAFF.

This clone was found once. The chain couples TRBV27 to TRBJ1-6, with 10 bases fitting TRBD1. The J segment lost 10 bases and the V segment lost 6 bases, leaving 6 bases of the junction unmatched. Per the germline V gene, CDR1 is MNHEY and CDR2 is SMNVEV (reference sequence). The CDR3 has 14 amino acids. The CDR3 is CASSRRDRGSPLHF. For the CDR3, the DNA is TGTGCCAGCAGCCGACGGGACAGGGGCTCACCCCTCCACTTT.

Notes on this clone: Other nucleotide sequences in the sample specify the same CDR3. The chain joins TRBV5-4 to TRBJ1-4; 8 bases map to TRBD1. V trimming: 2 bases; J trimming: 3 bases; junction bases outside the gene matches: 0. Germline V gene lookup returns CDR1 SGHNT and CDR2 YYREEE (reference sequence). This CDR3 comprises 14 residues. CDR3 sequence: CASSLQGANEKLFF. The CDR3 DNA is TGTGCCAGCAGCTTACAGGGGGCTAATGAAAAACTGTTTTTT.

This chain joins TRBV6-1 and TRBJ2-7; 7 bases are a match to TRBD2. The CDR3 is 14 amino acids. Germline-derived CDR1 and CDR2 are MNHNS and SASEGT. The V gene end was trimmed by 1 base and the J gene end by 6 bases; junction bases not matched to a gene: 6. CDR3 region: CASSEVGGSGEQYF. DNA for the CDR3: TGTGCCAGCAGTGAAGTCGGCGGGAGTGGCGAGCAGTACTTC.

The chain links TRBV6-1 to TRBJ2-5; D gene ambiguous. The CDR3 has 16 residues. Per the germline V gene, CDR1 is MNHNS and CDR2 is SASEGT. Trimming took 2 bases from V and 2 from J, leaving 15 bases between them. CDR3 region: CASSEYPGSRQETQYF. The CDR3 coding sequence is TGTGCCAGCAGTGAATATCCAGGCAGCAGACAAGAGACCCAGTACTTC.

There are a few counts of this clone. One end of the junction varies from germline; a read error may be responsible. CDR3 coding DNA: TGTGCCAGCTCAGATAAAGGGGGCACGGAATATGGCTACCCCTTC. Protein: CASSDKGGTEYGYPF. The chain joins TRBV18 to TRBJ1-2; TRBD1 agrees at 7 bases. CDR1 KGHSH and CDR2 LQKENI come from the germline V gene. The CDR3 spans 15 residues.

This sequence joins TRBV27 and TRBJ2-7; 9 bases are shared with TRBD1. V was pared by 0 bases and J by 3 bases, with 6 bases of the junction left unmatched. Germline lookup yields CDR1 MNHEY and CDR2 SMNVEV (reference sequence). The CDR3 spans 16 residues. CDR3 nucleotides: TGTGCCAGCAGTTTATCGATACCGGGACAGGGCTACGAGCAGTACTTC. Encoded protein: CASSLSIPGQGYEQYF.

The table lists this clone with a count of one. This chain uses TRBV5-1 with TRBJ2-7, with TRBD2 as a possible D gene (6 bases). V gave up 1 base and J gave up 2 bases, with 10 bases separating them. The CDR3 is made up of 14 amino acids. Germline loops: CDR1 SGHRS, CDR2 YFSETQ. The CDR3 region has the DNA TGCGCCAGCAGCTTGTTGGGGGGAACCTACGAGCAGTACTTC. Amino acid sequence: CASSLLGGTYEQYF.

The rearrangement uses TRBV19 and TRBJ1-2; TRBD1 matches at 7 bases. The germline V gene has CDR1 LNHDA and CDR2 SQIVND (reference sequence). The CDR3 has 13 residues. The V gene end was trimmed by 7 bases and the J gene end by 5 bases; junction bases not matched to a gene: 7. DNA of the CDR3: TGTGCCAGTACTCCTGAGGGGGCTTATGGCTACACCTTC. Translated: CASTPEGAYGYTF.

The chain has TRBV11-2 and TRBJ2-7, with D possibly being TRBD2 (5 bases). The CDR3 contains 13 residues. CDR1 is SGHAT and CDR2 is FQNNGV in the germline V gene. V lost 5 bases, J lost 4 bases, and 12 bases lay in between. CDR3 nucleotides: TGTGCCAGCAGCCTCCTCACTAGGTACGAGCAGTACTTC. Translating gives CASSLLTRYEQYF.

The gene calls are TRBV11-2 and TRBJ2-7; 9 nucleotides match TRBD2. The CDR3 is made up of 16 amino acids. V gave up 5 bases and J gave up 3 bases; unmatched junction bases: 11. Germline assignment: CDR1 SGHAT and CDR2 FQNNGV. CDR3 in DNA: TGTGCCAGCAGCCCCCCCCGACTAGCGGTATACTACGAGCAGTACTTC. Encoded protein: CASSPPRLAVYYEQYF.

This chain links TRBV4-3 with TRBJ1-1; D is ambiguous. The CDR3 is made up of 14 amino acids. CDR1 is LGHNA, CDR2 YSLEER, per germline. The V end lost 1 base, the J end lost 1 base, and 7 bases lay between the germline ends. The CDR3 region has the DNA TGCGCCAGCAGCCAAGCCTACAGGAACACTGAAGCTTTCTTT. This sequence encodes CASSQAYRNTEAFF.

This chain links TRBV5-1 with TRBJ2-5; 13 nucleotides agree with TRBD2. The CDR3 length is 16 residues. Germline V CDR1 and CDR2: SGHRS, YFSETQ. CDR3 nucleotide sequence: TGCGCTACTAATACGTGGACTAGCGGGAGTGGGGAGACCCAGTACTTC. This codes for CATNTWTSGSGETQYF.

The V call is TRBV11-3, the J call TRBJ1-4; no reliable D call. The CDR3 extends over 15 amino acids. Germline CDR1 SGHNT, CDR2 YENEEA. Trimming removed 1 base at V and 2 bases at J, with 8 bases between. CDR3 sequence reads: CASSLGIATNEKLFF. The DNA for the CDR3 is TGTGCCAGCAGCTTAGGGATAGCCACTAATGAAAAACTGTTTTTT.